The 32 T cell receptor beta chains below come from one sample, sequenced in a study of beta chain features in type 1 diabetes. Study-wide findings and caveats: In all four CD4+ subsets, TCRB CDR3 length was significantly, moderately reduced in type 1 diabetes.

Sequenced material consisted of expressed TCRB transcripts (all of the isolated RNA was reverse transcribed). The assay was immunoSEQ multiplex PCR, and TCRdb's table has in-frame clones only and misses some. Here the sample spans under 200,000 clones, around 8.6% being singletons. These receptors have no known antigen. The material sequenced was central memory CD4+ T cells from blood. The receptors stem from a young woman with type 1 diabetes.

This clone turned up a few times. Other DNA sequences in the same sample also yield this CDR3. The chain links TRBV10-3 to TRBJ2-1; D is perhaps TRBD1 (5 bases). Germline V gene lookup returns CDR1 ENHRY and CDR2 SYGVKD. This CDR3 is built from 12 residues. V lost 3 bases to trimming and J lost 7 bases, with 7 bases between them. The DNA for the CDR3 is TGTGCCATCAGTGAAGGACAAAATGAGCAGTTCTTC. It encodes CAISEGQNEQFF.

The rearrangement uses TRBV7-9 and TRBJ1-5; D is unclear. This CDR3 is 14 amino acids long. The V gene's germline CDR1 is SEHNR and CDR2 FQNEAQ (reference sequence). V was cut by 1 base and J by 5 bases, with 9 bases left in between. For the CDR3, the DNA is TGTGCCAGCAGCTTAGGTAGTATCTATCAGCCCCAGCATTTT. It translates to CASSLGSIYQPQHF. The whole variable domain, filled in from reference TRBV7-9 and TRBJ1-5, reads DTGVSQNPRHKITKRGQNVTFRCDPISEHNRLYWYRQTLGQGPEFLTYFQNEAQLEKSRLLSDRFSAERPKGSFSTLEIQRTEQGDSAMYLCASSLGSIYQPQHFGDGTRLSIL.

This chain joins TRBV5-1 and TRBJ1-6; TRBD1 agrees at 9 bases. Germline CDR1 SGHRS, CDR2 YFSETQ. This CDR3 region has 16 residues. V lost 7 bases, J lost 8 bases, and 13 bases stayed unmatched. CDR3 sequence: CASRPGTGNLYSPLHF. The DNA for the CDR3 is TGCGCCAGCCGGCCCGGGACAGGGAATCTCTATTCACCCCTCCACTTT.

This clone occurred a few times. The chain recombines TRBV5-1 with TRBJ2-5; D call uncertain. V was cut by 0 bases and J by 9 bases, with 6 bases left in between. The CDR3 length is 11 residues. Per germline, CDR1 SGHRS and CDR2 YFSETQ. The CDR3 DNA sequence: TGCGCCAGCAGCTTGGGCGCGGCCCAGTACTTC. It encodes CASSLGAAQYF.

Turning to this clone: One end of the junction is discordant with germline, which a read error may explain. The chain carries TRBV5-1 and TRBJ2-1; D not certain. This CDR3 region has 12 residues. CDR1 is SGHRS and CDR2 is YFSETQ in the germline V gene. Here the CDR3 reads CASSLFRDEQFF. CDR3 bases: TGTGCCAGCAGCTTGTTTCGGGATGAGCAGTTCTTC.

The V and J genes are TRBV4-2 and TRBJ2-3, with 8 nucleotides matching TRBD2. V was clipped by 0 bases and J by 4 bases; unmatched bases: 9. Germline V CDR1 and CDR2: LGHNA, YNFKEQ. CDR3 length equals 17 residues. The CDR3 loop is CASSQDPGGRIADTQYF. DNA of the CDR3: TGTGCCAGCAGCCAAGATCCCGGCGGGAGGATCGCAGATACGCAGTATTTT.

The V and J genes are TRBV10-3 and TRBJ2-7; 7 bases fit TRBD1. Germline loops: CDR1 ENHRY, CDR2 SYGVKD. CDR3 length: 11 amino acids. The V gene end was trimmed by 11 bases and the J gene end by 5 bases; junction bases not matched to a gene: 6. The CDR3: CAATGLNEQYF. The CDR3 DNA follows: TGTGCCGCGACAGGGCTGAACGAGCAGTACTTC.

The chain has TRBV30 and TRBJ2-7, with D possibly being TRBD2 (5 bases). The CDR3 is 14 residues long. Looked up from germline, CDR1 is GTSNPN and CDR2 is SVGIG (reference sequence). Trimming cost V 5 bases and J 5 bases, with 19 bases left between them. This CDR3 is CAWGMTNRFNEQYF. As DNA, the CDR3 is TGTGCCTGGGGGATGACTAATCGGTTCAACGAGCAGTACTTC.

The J gene is TRBJ1-4, the V gene TRBV5-4; no reliable D call. This CDR3 is built from 14 residues. Trimming cost V 4 bases and J 2 bases, with 9 bases left between them. Germline loops: CDR1 SGHNT, CDR2 YYREEE (reference sequence). DNA for the CDR3: TGTGCCAGCAGCCTTCGGGAGACTAATGAAAAACTGTTTTTT. Translation gives CASSLRETNEKLFF.

V and J are TRBV5-5 and TRBJ1-5; D not resolved. The CDR3 consists of 14 residues. Germline CDR1 reads SGHKS; CDR2 reads YYEKEE (reference sequence). The germline V and J ends were trimmed by 1 base and 5 bases, with 10 bases remaining between them. The CDR3 sequence is CASSLWQSDQPQHF. The CDR3 DNA is TGTGCCAGCAGCTTGTGGCAGAGCGATCAGCCCCAGCATTTT.

V is TRBV11-2 and J is TRBJ2-5, with 7 nucleotides matching TRBD1. Germline trimming cut 5 bases from V and 4 bases from J; bases unmatched to any gene: 10. Germline V gene sequence: CDR1 SGHAT, CDR2 FQNNGV. CDR3 length: 15 residues. As DNA, the CDR3 is TGTGCCAGCAGCCTCCCGCGAGGGGGCACAGAGACCCAGTACTTC. This gives the protein CASSLPRGGTETQYF.

The chain joins TRBV12-5 to TRBJ2-1; D uncertain. Germline-derived CDR1 and CDR2 are LGHNT and FRNRAP. CDR3 length equals 15 residues. Trimming removed 7 bases from V and 0 bases from J, with 13 bases in between. CDR3 in amino acids: CASASPVSSYNEQFF. The DNA of the CDR3 is TGTGCTAGTGCCTCCCCGGTAAGCTCCTACAATGAGCAGTTCTTC.

The table lists this clone with a few counts. The V call is TRBV11-2, the J call TRBJ1-4; a weak D match, TRBD1 (6 bases). V was trimmed by 3 bases and J by 2 bases, leaving 13 bases between them. This CDR3 contains 16 residues. The germline gives CDR1 SGHAT, CDR2 FQNNGV. CDR3 in amino acids: CASSFNGGRTNEKLFF. The CDR3 DNA sequence: TGTGCCAGCAGCTTCAACGGGGGGCGGACTAATGAAAAACTGTTTTTT.

This clone appeared a few times. The rearrangement joins TRBV9 to TRBJ1-4; weak D call: TRBD1 (5 bases). V lost 3 bases, J lost 7 bases, and 13 bases lay in between. The CDR3 consists of 14 residues. Germline-derived CDR1 and CDR2 are SGDLS and YYNGEE. The CDR3 sequence: CASSAGGSAEKLFF. The DNA of the CDR3 is TGTGCCAGCAGCGCGGGGGGAAGTGCTGAAAAACTGTTTTTT.

The V and J genes are TRBV28 and TRBJ1-5; D may be TRBD1 (6 bases). V lost 5 bases and J lost 6, with 14 bases in between. Germline CDR1 MDHEN, CDR2 SYDVKM. The CDR3 has 14 amino acids. The CDR3 sequence: CASSDTGSGQPQHF. In DNA, the CDR3 is TGTGCCAGCAGTGACACAGGGTCTGGTCAGCCCCAGCATTTT.

This clone was detected a few times. The rearrangement joins TRBV5-1 to TRBJ2-3, with D perhaps matching TRBD2 (5 bases). With 4 bases removed from V and 0 bases from J, the gap between germline ends came to 15 bases. There are 16 residues in the CDR3. Germline CDR1 reads SGHRS; CDR2 reads YFSETQ. CDR3 loop: CASSPLGSFSTDTQYF. DNA of the CDR3: TGCGCCAGCAGCCCACTAGGGTCTTTTAGCACAGATACGCAGTATTTT.

This clone was observed a few times. The chain recombines TRBV29-1 with TRBJ1-5; tentatively, D is TRBD1 (6 bases). Germline-derived CDR1 and CDR2 are SQVTM and ANQGSEA. The CDR3 has 15 amino acids. V lost 1 base, J lost 6 bases, and 16 bases lay in between. The CDR3 nucleotides read TGCAGCGTTGAAGTCGGTGCAGGGGCAGGTCAGCCCCAGCATTTT. Its translation is CSVEVGAGAGQPQHF.

This clone was seen more than once but under ten times. This chain links TRBV7-2 with TRBJ1-1; 7 positions match TRBD1. Looked up from germline, CDR1 is SGHTA and CDR2 is FQGNSA. Trimming took 2 bases from V and 6 from J; bases not matched to a gene: 9. The CDR3 runs 15 residues. The CDR3 DNA follows: TGTGCCAGCAGCTTAAATCCAGGGGGTAACGCTGAAGCTTTCTTT. It specifies CASSLNPGGNAEAFF.

A few counts support this clone. This rearrangement joins TRBV7-2 to TRBJ2-1; TRBD2 is a possible D gene (6 bases). CDR1 and CDR2 from the germline V gene are SGHTA and FQGNSA. The V end lost 6 bases, the J end lost 3 bases, and 21 bases lay between the germline ends. CDR3 length: 17 amino acids. This CDR3 reads CASRLTLPGAGYNEQFF. The CDR3 DNA reads as TGTGCCAGCAGACTCACGCTTCCGGGAGCGGGCTACAATGAGCAGTTCTTC.

Written as DNA, the CDR3 is TGTGCCAGCAGTTCGGGGGGGGAGGGCCCCTACGAGCAGTACTTC. Translation gives CASSSGGEGPYEQYF. This chain joins TRBV28 and TRBJ2-7; 8 bases align to TRBD2. Losses at the gene ends were 4 bases for V and 2 bases for J; bases not matched to a gene: 7. The CDR3 runs 15 residues. Germline V lookup: CDR1 MDHEN, CDR2 SYDVKM.

This clone has only a few counts. The chain combines TRBV6-5 with TRBJ1-3, with D maybe TRBD1 (5 bases). The V end was cut by 4 bases, the J end by 1 base, with 5 bases between. Germline CDR1 reads MNHEY; CDR2 reads SVGAGI. CDR3 length: 13 amino acids. As DNA, the CDR3 is TGTGCCAGCAGTTCAGGGTCTGGAAACACCATATATTTT. It is translated as CASSSGSGNTIYF.

In its sample, this clone was seen a few times. The V call is TRBV18, the J call TRBJ2-4; 9 nucleotides align to TRBD2. Germline trimming cut 2 bases from V and 8 bases from J; bases unmatched to any gene: 4. Per the germline V gene, CDR1 is KGHSH and CDR2 is LQKENI. The CDR3 length is 14 residues. The DNA of the CDR3 is TGTGCCAGCTCACCAAGCGGGGGGCAAGACATTCAGTACTTC. It translates to CASSPSGGQDIQYF.

The genes are TRBV2 and TRBJ2-5, with 7 bases fitting TRBD1. The CDR3 is made up of 14 amino acids. In germline, CDR1 is SNHLY, CDR2 FYNNEI. The trim removed 6 bases at V and 3 bases at J, leaving 7 bases unmatched. The CDR3 loop is CASRPGQPKETQYF. CDR3 DNA: TGTGCCAGCAGGCCGGGACAGCCAAAAGAGACCCAGTACTTC.

The rearrangement joins TRBV6-5 to TRBJ1-2, with 12 bases lining up with TRBD1. Germline trimming cut 6 bases from V and 8 bases from J; bases unmatched to any gene: 10. The CDR3 spans 15 residues. CDR1 and CDR2 from the germline V gene are MNHEY and SVGAGI. CDR3 sequence reads: CASRLPGQGARGYTF. For the CDR3, the DNA is TGTGCCAGCAGACTCCCGGGACAGGGGGCGAGAGGCTACACCTTC.

The chain couples TRBV14 to TRBJ1-6; 7 bases line up with TRBD1. The length of the CDR3 is 15 residues. Germline-derived CDR1 and CDR2 are SGHDN and FVKESK. The J segment lost 3 bases and the V segment lost 4 bases, leaving 3 bases of the junction unmatched. DNA of the CDR3: TGTGCCAGCAGCCTCGGACAGGTCTATAATTCACCCCTCCACTTT. Amino acids: CASSLGQVYNSPLHF. The full variable domain, with the rest looked up from reference TRBV14 and TRBJ1-6, is EAGVTQFPSHSVIEKGQTVTLRCDPISGHDNLYWYRRVMGKEIKFLLHFVKESKQDESGMPNNRFLAERTGGTYSTLKVQPAELEDSGVYFCASSLGQVYNSPLHFGNGTRLTVT.

This clone was observed at least ten times. The J gene is TRBJ2-1, the V gene TRBV29-1; the match to TRBD2 covers 8 bases. CDR1 SQVTM and CDR2 ANQGSEA come from the germline V gene. The CDR3 runs 14 residues. J was trimmed by 14 bases and V by 3 bases; bases with no gene match: 15. The CDR3 DNA is TGCAGCGTTGACGGGCCTAGCGGGTTCTCGCAGGAGTTCTTC. Translated: CSVDGPSGFSQEFF.

The chain employs TRBV29-1 and TRBJ2-5; 9 bases are a match to TRBD2. The J segment lost 1 base and the V segment lost 0 bases, leaving 3 bases of the junction unmatched. Germline CDR1 is SQVTM and CDR2 is ANQGSEA. This CDR3 has 15 amino acids. The CDR3 region has the DNA TGCAGCGTTGAAGATAGCGGGGGCCGCCAAGAGACCCAGTACTTC. Translating it yields CSVEDSGGRQETQYF.

This clone appeared a few times. The J gene is TRBJ2-4, the V gene TRBV7-9; D uncertain. Germline V lookup: CDR1 SEHNR, CDR2 FQNEAQ (reference sequence). The CDR3 has 17 amino acids. The V and J ends lost 6 bases and 0 bases respectively, with 18 bases between them. This CDR3 reads CASSSQPSSRAKNIQYF. As DNA, the CDR3 is TGTGCCAGCAGTTCACAACCGTCCTCAAGAGCCAAAAACATTCAGTACTTC.

This clone has a handful of counts. The V and J genes are TRBV7-9 and TRBJ1-2; possibly TRBD1 for D (6 bases). Germline V gives CDR1 SEHNR, CDR2 FQNEAQ (reference sequence). This CDR3 region has 15 residues. The V end was cut by 5 bases, the J end by 4 bases, with 17 bases between. CDR3 region: CASSARDRIAYGYTF. The CDR3 region has the DNA TGTGCCAGCAGCGCCCGCGACAGGATCGCCTATGGCTACACCTTC.

In its sample, this clone was seen a few times. V is TRBV15 and J is TRBJ2-2, with 8 nucleotides matching TRBD1. In germline, CDR1 is LNHNV, CDR2 YYDKDF (reference sequence). Trimming at V came to 4 bases and at J to 6 bases, leaving 1 base not matched to a gene. The CDR3 has 13 amino acids. The CDR3 DNA is TGTGCCACCAGCAAGGACAGGGCCGGGGAGCTGTTTTTT. It codes for CATSKDRAGELFF.

This clone was detected only a few times. The V gene is TRBV6-5, the J gene TRBJ2-3; 9 bases match TRBD2. This CDR3 contains 16 residues. Germline CDR1 is MNHEY and CDR2 is SVGAGI. V trimming: 2 bases; J trimming: 6 bases; junction bases outside the gene matches: 9. The CDR3 coding sequence is TGTGCCAGCAGTTACATGCGGGAGGGCCGTCCGGATACGCAGTATTTT. It codes for CASSYMREGRPDTQYF.

This clone has more than one count but fewer than ten. V is TRBV7-9 and J is TRBJ1-4; tentative D call: TRBD1 (5 bases). V lost 8 bases and J lost 7, with 14 bases in between. This CDR3 is 13 amino acids long. Looked up from germline, CDR1 is SEHNR and CDR2 is FQNEAQ (reference sequence). CDR3 nucleotide sequence: TGTGCCAGCGCGGGGACGCTAGCTGAAAAACTGTTTTTT. Translated: CASAGTLAEKLFF.